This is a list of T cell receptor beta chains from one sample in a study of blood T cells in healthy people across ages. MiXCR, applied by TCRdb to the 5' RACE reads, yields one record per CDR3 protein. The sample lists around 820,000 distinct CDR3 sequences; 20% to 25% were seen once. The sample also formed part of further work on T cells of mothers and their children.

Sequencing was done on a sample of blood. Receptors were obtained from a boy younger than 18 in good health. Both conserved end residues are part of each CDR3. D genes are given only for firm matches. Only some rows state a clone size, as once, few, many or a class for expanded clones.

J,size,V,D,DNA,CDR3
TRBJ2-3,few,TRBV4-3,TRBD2,TGCGCCAGCAGCCAAGATGAGGGGACTAGCTTTATGCCAGATACGCAGTATTTT,CASSQDEGTSFMPDTQYF
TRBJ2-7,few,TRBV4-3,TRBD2,TGCGCCAGCAGCCGAGCTAGCGGGAGAGGGTACGAGCAGTACTTC,CASSRASGRGYEQYF
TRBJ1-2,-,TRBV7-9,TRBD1,TGTGCCAGCAGCATGCCATACAGGGGACAGGGGGCTGATGGCTACACCTTC,CASSMPYRGQGADGYTF
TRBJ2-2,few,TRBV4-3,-,TGCGCCAGCAGCCAAGATTCTTGGGAGCTGTTTTTT,CASSQDSWELFF
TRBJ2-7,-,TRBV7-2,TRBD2,TGTGCCAGCAGCCGAGCTACTAGCGGGGTCGAGCAGTACTTC,CASSRATSGVEQYF
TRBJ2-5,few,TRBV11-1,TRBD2,TGTGCCAGCAGCTACCTAGCGGGGGTACGGGAGACCCAGTACTTC,CASSYLAGVRETQYF
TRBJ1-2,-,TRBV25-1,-,TGTGCCAGCAGTGAACTTGGGGCGCATGGCTACACCTTC,CASSELGAHGYTF
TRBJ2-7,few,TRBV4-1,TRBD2,TGCGCCAGCAGCCAAGAGAGAGCGGGAGGAGTCTACGAGCAGTACTTC,CASSQERAGGVYEQYF
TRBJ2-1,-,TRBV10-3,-,TGTGCCATCAGCCTCACGGGGAATGAGCAGTTCTTC,CAISLTGNEQFF
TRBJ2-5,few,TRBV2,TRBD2,TGTGCCAGCAGACAACCCGGGACTAGCGGGTTGACCCAGTACTTC,CASRQPGTSGLTQYF
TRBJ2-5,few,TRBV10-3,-,TGTGCCATCTCGGAAACGGTCGAAGAGACCCAGTATTTC,CAISETVEETQYF
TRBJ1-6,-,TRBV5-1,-,TGCGCCAGCAGCCCAGGACAGCCCGGGAATAATTCACCCCTCCACTTT,CASSPGQPGNNSPLHF
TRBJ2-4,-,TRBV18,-,TGTGCCAGCTCATCCACTAGTCACCAGTACTTC,CASSSTSHQYF
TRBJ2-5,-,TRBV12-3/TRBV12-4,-,TGTGCCAGCAGTTTGCGGCTAGCGGACAGATCTCAAGAGACCCAGTACTTC,CASSLRLADRSQETQYF
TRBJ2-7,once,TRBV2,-,TGTGCCAGGAACTCAGGGTCCAGCTACGAGCAGTACTTC,CARNSGSSYEQYF
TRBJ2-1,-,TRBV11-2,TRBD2,TGTGCCAGCAGCTTAGAGCTAGCGGGATCAAACAATGAGCAGTTCTTC,CASSLELAGSNNEQFF
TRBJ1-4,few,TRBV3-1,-,TGTGCCAGCAGCCCGCCCTGGGGGTTTGGTAATGAAAAACTGTTTTTT,CASSPPWGFGNEKLFF
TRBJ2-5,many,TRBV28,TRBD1,TGTGCCAGCAGTTTAACTGGGACAGGGGAAGAGACCCAGTACTTC,CASSLTGTGEETQYF
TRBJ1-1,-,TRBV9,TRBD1,TGTGCAAGCAGCGTAGCAGCTACGGCAGGGGGCGCCGGCACTGAAGCTTTCTTT,CASSVAATAGGAGTEAFF
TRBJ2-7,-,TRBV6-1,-,TGTGCCAGCAGTCCTGACCTATCACCGTACGAGCAGTACTTC,CASSPDLSPYEQYF
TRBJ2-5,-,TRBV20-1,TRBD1,TGCAGTGCTTCGACAGGGAGTCAGACCCAGTACTTC,CSASTGSQTQYF
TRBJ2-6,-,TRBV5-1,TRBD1,TGCGCCAGCAGCTCCAGACAGGGGGCCTCCTCTAGGGCCAACGTCCTGACTTTC,CASSSRQGASSRANVLTF
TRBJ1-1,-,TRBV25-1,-,TGTGCCAGCAGTGATTACGTCCAAGCTTTCTTT,CASSDYVQAFF
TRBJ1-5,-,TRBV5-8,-,TGTGCCAGCAGCTTGGATCCAGGGGCGAAGCCCCAGCATTTT,CASSLDPGAKPQHF
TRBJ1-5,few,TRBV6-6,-,TGTGCCAGCAGTGACAGGTCCCGAGGTCAGCCCCAGCATTTT,CASSDRSRGQPQHF
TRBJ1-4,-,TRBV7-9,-,TGTGCCAGCAGCGCTTCTGACTCAACTAATGAAAAACTGTTTTTT,CASSASDSTNEKLFF
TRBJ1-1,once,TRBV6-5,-,TGTGCCAGCGGCTTAACACAGGGAAAGAACACTGAAGCTTTCTTT,CASGLTQGKNTEAFF
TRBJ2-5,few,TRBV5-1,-,TGCGCCAGCAGCCAAGAGGGGCAAGAGACCCAGTACTTC,CASSQEGQETQYF
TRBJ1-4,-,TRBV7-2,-,TGTGCCAGCAGGTTGACTGTTGCAACTAATGAAAAACTGTTTTTT,CASRLTVATNEKLFF
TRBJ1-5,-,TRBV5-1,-,TGCGCCAGCAGCTTGGAGGGAATCAATCAGCCCCAGCATTTT,CASSLEGINQPQHF
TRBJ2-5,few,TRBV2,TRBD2,TGTGCCAGCAGTGGGGGACTAGCGATCGAGACCCAGTACTTC,CASSGGLAIETQYF
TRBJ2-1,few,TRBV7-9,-,TGTGCCAGCAGCTTAGCGTCTAGCGAGAAGAATGAGCAGTTCTTC,CASSLASSEKNEQFF
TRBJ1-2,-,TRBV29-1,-,TGCAGCGTTGAAGGGGGACCTGGCTACACCTTC,CSVEGGPGYTF
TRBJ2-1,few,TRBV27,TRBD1,TGTGCCAGCAGTTCCTCTCCCGGGACAGGAAACAATGAGCAGTTCTTC,CASSSSPGTGNNEQFF
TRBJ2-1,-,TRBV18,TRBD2,TGTGCCAGCTCACCAGTGCTAGCGGGAGGGGAAAAGTTCTTC,CASSPVLAGGEKFF
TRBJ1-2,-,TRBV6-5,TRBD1,TGTGCCAGCCAGGGGGGTTCAGATGGCTACACCTTC,CASQGGSDGYTF
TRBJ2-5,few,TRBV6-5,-,TGTGCCAGCAGTCACAGGGTAAAAGAGACCCAGTACTTC,CASSHRVKETQYF
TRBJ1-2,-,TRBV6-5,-,TGTGCCAGCATTATAACCCGGGTCAAGATCCCGCTTAACTATGGCTACACCTTC,CASIITRVKIPLNYGYTF
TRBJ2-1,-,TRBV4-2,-,TGTGCCAGCAGCCGCACGGGACCGTCCGACAATGAGCAGTTCTTC,CASSRTGPSDNEQFF
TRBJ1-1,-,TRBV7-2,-,TGTGCCAGCAGCTTAGAAGGGATTTTCAACACTGAAGCTTTCTTT,CASSLEGIFNTEAFF
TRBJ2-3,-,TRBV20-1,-,TGCAGTGTTAGAGATCTAGCGACACCTACTAGCACAGATACGCAGTATTTT,CSVRDLATPTSTDTQYF
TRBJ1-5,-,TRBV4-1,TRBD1,TGCGCCAGCAGCCAAGGACAGGGAGACGATCAGCCCCAGCATTTT,CASSQGQGDDQPQHF
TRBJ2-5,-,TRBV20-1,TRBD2,TGCAGTGCGGGCTTAGCGGGGGGGCACGAGACCCAGTACTTC,CSAGLAGGHETQYF
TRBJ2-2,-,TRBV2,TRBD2,TGTGCCAGCAGAAGCGGGAGGGACACCGGGGAGCTGTTTTTT,CASRSGRDTGELFF
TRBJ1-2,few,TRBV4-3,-,TGCGCCAGCAGCCAAGATACAGTGAGGGGCTACACCTTC,CASSQDTVRGYTF
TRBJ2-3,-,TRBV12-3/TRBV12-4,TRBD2,TGTGCCAGCAGTTCTCAATTAGCGGGAACAGATACGCAGTATTTT,CASSSQLAGTDTQYF
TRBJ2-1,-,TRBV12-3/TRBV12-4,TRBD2,TGTGCCAGCAGTTTGGGGGCGGGAGGCAAGTTCTTC,CASSLGAGGKFF
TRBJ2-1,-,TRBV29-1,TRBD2,TGCAGCGTTGAGGGACTAGGCTGGGAAAATGAGCAGTTCTTC,CSVEGLGWENEQFF
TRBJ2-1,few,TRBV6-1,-,TGTGCCAGCAGAGCCGGGACATTACTTTACAATGAGCAGTTCTTC,CASRAGTLLYNEQFF
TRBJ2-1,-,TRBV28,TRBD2,TGTGACAGCAGGGAGGGCCGAGAGCAGTTCTTC,CDSREGREQFF
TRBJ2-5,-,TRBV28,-,TGTGCCAGCAGACGGGACAACCAAGAGACCCAGTACTTC,CASRRDNQETQYF
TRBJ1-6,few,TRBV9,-,TGTGCCAGCAGCGAACACCAGGGTCCTGGTAATTCACCCCTCCACTTT,CASSEHQGPGNSPLHF
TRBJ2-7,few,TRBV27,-,TGTGCCAGCAGTTTAAAAGCGAATTATTACGAGCAGTACTTC,CASSLKANYYEQYF
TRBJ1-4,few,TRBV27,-,TGTGCCAGCAGTTATCGAACCTCCTCAGGTGAAAAACTGTTTTTT,CASSYRTSSGEKLFF